The 30 T cell receptor beta chains given below trace back to one sample, sequenced in a study of identical twins. In TCRdb, the 5' RACE reads were re-called with MiXCR into one record per CDR3 protein. The data contain about 250,000 distinct CDR3 sequences, about 14% of them singletons. The sequenced sample was memory (CD45RO+) T cells sorted from blood. These receptors were taken from a woman between 18 and 30 years old in good health.

This clonotype has more than one count but fewer than ten. The chain uses TRBV5-6 and TRBJ1-2; 7 bases line up with TRBD1. The V and J ends lost 5 bases and 2 bases, in that order; junction bases with no gene match: 6. The V gene's germline CDR1 is SGHDT and CDR2 YYEEEE. The CDR3 runs to 14 residues. As DNA, the CDR3 is TGTGCCAGCAGTTCCGGGACAGAGAACTATGGCTACACCTTC. Protein: CASSSGTENYGYTF.

The J gene is TRBJ1-6, the V gene TRBV12-3 or TRBV12-4; D not resolved. V was clipped by 6 bases and J by 7 bases, with 16 bases between them. The CDR3 covers 15 residues. CDR3 amino acids: CASSLLHSANSPLHF. The CDR3 DNA sequence: TGTGCCAGCAGCCTGCTTCACAGTGCAAATTCACCCCTCCACTTT.

This clonotype has just one count. V is TRBV3-1 and J is TRBJ2-1; the D gene is possibly TRBD2 (5 bases). V was cut by 3 bases and J by 7 bases, with 16 bases left in between. The CDR3 runs 15 residues. Germline V gives CDR1 LGHDT, CDR2 YNNKEL (reference sequence). In DNA, the CDR3 is TGTGCCAGCAGCCAGGGTTACCGGGATGGGAATGAGCAGTTCTTC. This gives the protein CASSQGYRDGNEQFF.

This clonotype was picked up a small number of times. V and J are TRBV7-8 and TRBJ1-1, with D unresolved. CDR1 is SGHVS, CDR2 FQNEAQ, per germline. The V and J ends lost 2 bases and 4 bases respectively, with 11 bases between them. CDR3 length equals 14 residues. CDR3 coding DNA: TGTGCCAGCAGCTTAAGGGAGGGTGGCACTGAAGCTTTCTTT. Translation gives CASSLREGGTEAFF.

This clonotype was observed at least ten times. This chain uses TRBV7-9 with TRBJ2-3; D gene uncertain. CDR3 length equals 12 residues. The germline V gene encodes CDR1 SEHNR and CDR2 FQNEAQ (reference sequence). The V and J ends lost 8 bases and 1 base respectively, with 7 bases between them. DNA of the CDR3: TGTGCCAGCCGAATTGGCACAGATACGCAGTATTTT. It codes for CASRIGTDTQYF. The variable domain in full, with the rest retrieved from reference TRBV7-9 and TRBJ2-3, is DTGVSQNPRHKITKRGQNVTFRCDPISEHNRLYWYRQTLGQGPEFLTYFQNEAQLEKSRLLSDRFSAERPKGSFSTLEIQRTEQGDSAMYLCASRIGTDTQYFGPGTRLTVL.

This clonotype was picked up a small number of times. J is TRBJ2-1 and V is TRBV5-6; D is ambiguous. This CDR3 is 15 amino acids long. V lost 0 bases and J 2 bases, leaving 9 bases between the germline ends. Germline CDR1 is SGHDT and CDR2 is YYEEEE. The DNA of the CDR3 is TGTGCCAGCAGCTTGGTAGGGCCGGCCTACAATGAGCAGTTCTTC. Its translation: CASSLVGPAYNEQFF.

There are a few counts of this clonotype. The chain recombines TRBV3-1 with TRBJ1-1; D unresolved. Germline CDR1 is LGHDT and CDR2 is YNNKEL (reference sequence). V was shortened by 0 bases and J by 11 bases, with 7 bases between the two germline ends. The CDR3 length is 11 residues. CDR3 DNA sequence: TGTGCCAGCAGCCAAGACCTGAGCGCTTTCTTT. Its translation: CASSQDLSAFF.

This clonotype was detected ten times or more. The chain has TRBV20-1 and TRBJ2-1; D gene unclear. Germline V gene sequence: CDR1 DFQATT, CDR2 SNEGSKA (reference sequence). Trimming left V 3 bases short and J 5 bases short, with 5 bases between. The CDR3 sequence is 11 residues long. Written as DNA, the CDR3 is TGCAGTGCTAGGCGAAACAATGAGCAGTTCTTC. It codes for CSARRNNEQFF.

This clonotype was counted many times. The J gene is TRBJ1-2, the V gene TRBV10-3, with 7 positions matching TRBD1. Trimming at V came to 6 bases and at J to 2 bases, leaving 6 bases not matched to a gene. CDR1 ENHRY and CDR2 SYGVKD come from the germline V gene. There are 14 residues in the CDR3. CDR3 nucleotides: TGTGCCATCAGCGGAGGGACAGAGAACTATGGCTACACCTTC. Its translation is CAISGGTENYGYTF.

The CDR3 DNA follows: TGTGCCAGCAGCCAAGACAGGAGGAGGGCGAACACAGATACGCAGTATTTT. It is translated as CASSQDRRRANTDTQYF. The chain is built from TRBV4-2 and TRBJ2-3; possibly TRBD2 for D (6 bases). Germline V CDR1 and CDR2: LGHNA, YNFKEQ. The CDR3 has 17 residues. Trimming took off 0 bases at V and 2 bases at J, with 15 bases between the two ends.

The chain joins TRBV24-1 to TRBJ2-1, with D perhaps TRBD2 (6 bases). Germline V lookup: CDR1 KGHDR, CDR2 SFDVKD. Deletions cut 4 bases from V and 8 bases from J, with 20 bases between. CDR3 length: 16 amino acids. In nucleotides, the CDR3 is TGTGCCACCAGTGACCCGACGGCGGGACCCAAGGATGAGCAGTTCTTC. It specifies CATSDPTAGPKDEQFF.

This clonotype was recorded a few times. J is TRBJ2-3 and V is TRBV12-3 or TRBV12-4; 11 bases line up with TRBD2. The V gene end was trimmed by 7 bases and the J gene end by 7 bases; junction bases not matched to a gene: 10. The CDR3 sequence is 15 residues long. The DNA of the CDR3 is TGTGCCAGCACGCCTGTAGCGGGGGGGGGAAATACGCAGTATTTT. This translates into CASTPVAGGGNTQYF.

V usage is TRBV10-3 and J usage is TRBJ2-7, with TRBD1 matching over 7 bases. The trim removed 5 bases at V and 3 bases at J, leaving 10 bases unmatched. CDR3 length: 15 residues. Germline assignment: CDR1 ENHRY and CDR2 SYGVKD. The CDR3 spells CAISPAAGTVYEQYF. Written as DNA, the CDR3 is TGTGCCATCAGTCCAGCAGCCGGGACAGTCTACGAGCAGTACTTC.

This clonotype has just a few counts. The rearrangement links TRBV5-1 to TRBJ1-1, with D uncertain. The CDR3 loop spans 11 amino acids. V was trimmed by 6 bases and J by 3 bases, leaving 6 bases between them. Germline loops: CDR1 SGHRS, CDR2 YFSETQ. The CDR3 DNA reads as TGCGCCAGCAACCTAGACACTGAAGCTTTCTTT. Its translation is CASNLDTEAFF.

The CDR3 region is CASSPPGTGRGYTF. The CDR3 DNA reads as TGTGCCAGCTCACCCCCGGGGACAGGCCGTGGCTACACCTTC. This chain uses TRBV18 with TRBJ1-2; TRBD1 matches at 8 bases. In germline, CDR1 is KGHSH, CDR2 LQKENI. The CDR3 extends over 14 amino acids. V shed 3 bases, J shed 7 bases, and the junction held 7 bases outside the gene matches.

This clonotype was found a few times. The CDR3 sequence is CATMREGGAYEQYF. CDR3 DNA: TGTGCCACCATGAGGGAAGGGGGGGCCTACGAGCAGTACTTC. This sequence joins TRBV24-1 and TRBJ2-7, with D perhaps matching TRBD2 (7 bases). V lost 8 bases, J lost 2 bases, and 15 bases lay in between. The CDR3 has 14 amino acids. Germline CDR1 reads KGHDR; CDR2 reads SFDVKD.

This sequence joins TRBV29-1 and TRBJ2-5; unclear D gene. Germline assignment: CDR1 SQVTM and CDR2 ANQGSEA. V lost 5 bases and J lost 1, with 8 bases in between. The CDR3 runs 12 residues. The CDR3 DNA sequence: TGCAGCGTTAACATTGGCCAAGAGACCCAGTACTTC. This codes for CSVNIGQETQYF.

Ten or more counts support this clonotype. The chain recombines TRBV6-5 with TRBJ2-7; D might be TRBD1 or TRBD2, each matching 5 bases. The CDR3 totals 13 residues. Trimming cost V 2 bases and J 3 bases, with 8 bases left between them. Germline CDR1 reads MNHEY; CDR2 reads SVGAGI. CDR3 DNA sequence: TGTGCCAGCAGTTACCCAGGGAGCTACGAGCAGTACTTC. Its protein product is CASSYPGSYEQYF.

There are a few counts of this clonotype. The rearrangement uses TRBV18 and TRBJ2-3; D remains unclear. Germline V gives CDR1 KGHSH, CDR2 LQKENI. This CDR3 is built from 13 residues. With 3 bases removed from V and 2 bases from J, the gap between germline ends came to 6 bases. CDR3 residues: CASSPVTTDTQYF. In nucleotides, the CDR3 is TGTGCCAGCTCACCGGTTACCACAGATACGCAGTATTTT.

The chain recombines TRBV20-1 with TRBJ1-1; D not resolved. This CDR3 has 14 residues. V lost 6 bases and J 1 base, leaving 15 bases between the germline ends. CDR1 is DFQATT, CDR2 SNEGSKA, per germline (reference sequence). The CDR3 is CSAPFPGRNTEAFF. The CDR3, as DNA: TGCAGTGCACCTTTCCCGGGTCGGAACACTGAAGCTTTCTTT.

V usage is TRBV7-2 and J usage is TRBJ2-5; 7 bases map to TRBD2. The CDR3 sequence is 15 residues long. V lost 3 bases and J lost 1; bases outside the gene matches: 5. Germline CDR1 reads SGHTA; CDR2 reads FQGNSA. Here the CDR3 DNA reads TGTGCCAGCAGCTTGACTAGCACGGCCCAAGAGACCCAGTACTTC. The encoded protein is CASSLTSTAQETQYF.

V is TRBV15 and J is TRBJ1-2; a weak D match, TRBD1 (5 bases). V was trimmed by 3 bases and J by 4 bases, leaving 9 bases between them. Germline V gene lookup returns CDR1 LNHNV and CDR2 YYDKDF (reference sequence). CDR3 length: 13 residues. In DNA, the CDR3 is TGTGCCACCAGCAGGATAGGGGCCTATGGCTACACCTTC. Its translation: CATSRIGAYGYTF.

A remark on this clonotype: A junction end diverges from the germline sequence, so it may reflect a read error. The V gene is TRBV7-7, the J gene TRBJ2-1, with D maybe TRBD2 (6 bases). The CDR3 is made up of 14 amino acids. Germline CDR1 is SSHAT and CDR2 is FNYEAQ (reference sequence). CDR3 residues: CASSLGGMENEQFF. In DNA, the CDR3 is TGTGCTAGCAGCCTCGGAGGGATGGAGAATGAGCAGTTCTTC.

The chain uses TRBV20-1 and TRBJ2-1, with D possibly called TRBD1 or TRBD2 (6 bases each). There are 12 residues in the CDR3. Trimming removed 6 bases at V and 4 bases at J, with 10 bases between. The germline gives CDR1 DFQATT, CDR2 SNEGSKA (reference sequence). The CDR3 region has the DNA TGCAGTGCGCGAGGGGGGTACAATGAGCAGTTCTTC. As protein: CSARGGYNEQFF.

The chain uses TRBV5-1 and TRBJ2-6; no clear D gene. Per germline, CDR1 SGHRS and CDR2 YFSETQ. This CDR3 region has 15 residues. Trimming took off 7 bases at V and 0 bases at J, with 11 bases between the two ends. The CDR3 DNA sequence: TGCGCCAGCGGGCTGATAAGCTCTGGGGCCAACGTCCTGACTTTC. It codes for CASGLISSGANVLTF. Filled out from reference TRBV5-1 and TRBJ2-6, the complete variable domain reads KAGVTQTPRYLIKTRGQQVTLSCSPISGHRSVSWYQQTPGQGLQFLFEYFSETQRNKGNFPGRFSGRQFSNSRSEMNVSTLELGDSALYLCASGLISSGANVLTFGAGSRLTVL.

This clonotype appeared many times. The V call is TRBV5-1, the J call TRBJ1-2; D is ambiguous. This CDR3 contains 14 residues. Trimming removed 0 bases from V and 4 bases from J, with 10 bases in between. Germline V CDR1 and CDR2: SGHRS, YFSETQ. This chain's CDR3 is CASSLALAAYGYTF. The CDR3 DNA reads TGCGCCAGCAGCTTGGCCTTGGCAGCCTATGGCTACACCTTC. The variable domain in full, completed from reference TRBV5-1 and TRBJ1-2, reads KAGVTQTPRYLIKTRGQQVTLSCSPISGHRSVSWYQQTPGQGLQFLFEYFSETQRNKGNFPGRFSGRQFSNSRSEMNVSTLELGDSALYLCASSLALAAYGYTFGSGTRLTVV.

This clonotype occurred a few times. V is TRBV6-5 and J is TRBJ2-1; 8 positions agree with TRBD2. Per germline, CDR1 MNHEY and CDR2 SVGAGI. Trimming cost V 2 bases and J 3 bases; bases outside gene matches: 6. The CDR3 consists of 16 residues. The CDR3 DNA is TGTGCCAGCAGTTACCACCCGGGACTAGACTACAATGAGCAGTTCTTC. Amino acids: CASSYHPGLDYNEQFF.

This clonotype has a handful of counts. The rearrangement links TRBV6-6 to TRBJ1-5; D is perhaps TRBD1 (5 bases). The CDR3 extends over 12 amino acids. CDR1 is MNHNY and CDR2 is SVGAGI in the germline V gene (reference sequence). V shed 8 bases and J shed 2 bases, with 7 bases lying between them. CDR3 in amino acids: CASRGGNQPQHF. CDR3 nucleotide sequence: TGTGCCAGCCGAGGGGGCAATCAGCCCCAGCATTTT.

This clonotype appeared many times. The V call is TRBV20-1, the J call TRBJ1-1, with D perhaps matching TRBD1 (6 bases). From germline, CDR1 is DFQATT and CDR2 SNEGSKA (reference sequence). The CDR3 extends over 14 amino acids. Trimming removed 6 bases from V and 0 bases from J, with 14 bases in between. The CDR3 region is CSAMEDSMNTEAFF. The CDR3 bases are TGCAGTGCCATGGAGGACAGCATGAACACTGAAGCTTTCTTT.

This clonotype has a handful of counts. The rearrangement uses TRBV7-2 and TRBJ2-1; possibly TRBD2 for D (6 bases). Trimming took 3 bases from V and 16 from J, leaving 16 bases between them. From germline, CDR1 is SGHTA and CDR2 FQGNSA. This CDR3 comprises 12 residues. CDR3 sequence reads: CASSFSGGGRFF. The CDR3 nucleotides are TGTGCCAGCAGCTTTAGCGGTGGTGGTAGATTCTTC.